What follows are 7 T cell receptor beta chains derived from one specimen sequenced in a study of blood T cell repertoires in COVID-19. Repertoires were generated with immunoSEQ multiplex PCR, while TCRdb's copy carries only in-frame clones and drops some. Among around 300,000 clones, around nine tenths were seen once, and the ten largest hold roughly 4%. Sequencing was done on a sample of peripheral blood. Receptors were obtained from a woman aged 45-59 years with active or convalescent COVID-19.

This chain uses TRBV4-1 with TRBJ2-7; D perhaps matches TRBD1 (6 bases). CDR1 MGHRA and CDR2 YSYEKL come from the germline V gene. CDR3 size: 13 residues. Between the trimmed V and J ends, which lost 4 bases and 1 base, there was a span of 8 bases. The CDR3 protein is CASSPDRSYEQYF. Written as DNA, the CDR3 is TGCGCCAGCAGCCCGGACAGATCCTACGAGCAGTACTTC.

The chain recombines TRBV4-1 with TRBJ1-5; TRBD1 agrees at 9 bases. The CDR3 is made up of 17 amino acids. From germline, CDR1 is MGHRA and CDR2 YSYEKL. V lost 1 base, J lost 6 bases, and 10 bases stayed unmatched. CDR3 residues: CASSQGGSGQGFQPQHF. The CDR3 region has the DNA TGCGCCAGCAGCCAAGGTGGATCGGGACAGGGTTTTCAGCCCCAGCATTTT.

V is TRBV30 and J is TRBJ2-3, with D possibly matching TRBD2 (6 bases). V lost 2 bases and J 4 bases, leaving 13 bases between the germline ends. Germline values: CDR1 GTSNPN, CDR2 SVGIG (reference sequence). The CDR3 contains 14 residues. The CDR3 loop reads CAWSFSGGPDTQYF. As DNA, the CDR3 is TGTGCCTGGAGTTTTAGCGGAGGCCCAGATACGCAGTATTTT. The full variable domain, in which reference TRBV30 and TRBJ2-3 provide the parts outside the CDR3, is SQTIHQWPATLVQPVGSPLSLECTVEGTSNPNLYWYRQAAGRGLQLLFYSVGIGQISSEVPQNLSASRPQDRQFILSSKKLLLSDSGFYLCAWSFSGGPDTQYFGPGTRLTVL.

The CDR3: CASSPPAGQGARDTQYF. In nucleotides, the CDR3 is TGTGCCAGCTCACCACCAGCGGGACAGGGGGCAAGAGATACGCAGTATTTT. The chain joins TRBV18 to TRBJ2-3, with 12 bases fitting TRBD1. This CDR3 contains 17 residues. V shed 0 bases and J 5 bases; nucleotides not matched to a gene: 6. Germline V gene data show CDR1 as KGHSH and CDR2 as LQKENI.

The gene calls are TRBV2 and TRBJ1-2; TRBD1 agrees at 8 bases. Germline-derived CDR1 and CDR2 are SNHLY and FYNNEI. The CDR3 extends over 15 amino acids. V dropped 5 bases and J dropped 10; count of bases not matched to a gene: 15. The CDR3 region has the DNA TGTGCCAGCAGTCCATTGACAGGGGACGTAGCACTCTACACCTTC. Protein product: CASSPLTGDVALYTF. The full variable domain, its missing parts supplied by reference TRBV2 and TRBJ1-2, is EPEVTQTPSHQVTQMGQEVILRCVPISNHLYFYWYRQILGQKVEFLVSFYNNEISEKSEIFDDQFSVERPDGSNFTLKIRSTKLEDSAMYFCASSPLTGDVALYTFGSGTRLTVV.

CDR3 in DNA: TGTGCCAGCAGCCTCACCGGGGACAGGAGCTATGGCTACACCTTC. This gives the protein CASSLTGDRSYGYTF. The chain couples TRBV7-9 to TRBJ1-2, with TRBD1 matching 8 bases. J gave up 4 bases and V 5 bases, and 9 bases lay outside the gene matches. Germline V CDR1 and CDR2: SEHNR, FQNEAQ (reference sequence). This CDR3 is 15 amino acids long. The entire variable domain, with the rest obtained from reference TRBV7-9 and TRBJ1-2, is as follows: DTGVSQNPRHKITKRGQNVTFRCDPISEHNRLYWYRQTLGQGPEFLTYFQNEAQLEKSRLLSDRFSAERPKGSFSTLEIQRTEQGDSAMYLCASSLTGDRSYGYTFGSGTRLTVV.

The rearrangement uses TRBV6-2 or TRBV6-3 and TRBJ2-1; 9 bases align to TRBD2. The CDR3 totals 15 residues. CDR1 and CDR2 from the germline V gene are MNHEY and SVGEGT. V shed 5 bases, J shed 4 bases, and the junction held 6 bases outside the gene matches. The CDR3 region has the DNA TGTGCCAGCAGTCCAGTAGCGGGAGTTTACAATGAGCAGTTCTTC. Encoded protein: CASSPVAGVYNEQFF.